Shown below are 27 T cell receptor beta chains from a single sample sequenced in a study of T cells after yellow fever vaccination. MiXCR, applied by TCRdb to the 5' RACE reads, yields one record per CDR3 protein. The repertoire consists of a few hundred thousand distinct CDR3 sequences, with about 4% occurring once and the leading ten covering 24%. Source: PBMCs, taken 5 days after the yellow fever booster vaccination. These receptors were taken from a man between 18 and 35 years old who received the YFV17D yellow fever vaccine.

This clonotype was detected only a few times. V gene TRBV5-5 combines with J gene TRBJ2-1; possibly TRBD1 or TRBD2 for D (5 bases each). This CDR3 has 14 residues. V was pared by 4 bases and J by 6 bases, with 14 bases between. Germline V CDR1 and CDR2: SGHKS, YYEKEE (reference sequence). CDR3 amino acids: CASSGIGESNEQFF. The CDR3 DNA reads as TGTGCCAGCAGCGGGATAGGGGAGAGCAATGAGCAGTTCTTC. Full variable domain (remainder filled in from reference TRBV5-5 and TRBJ2-1): DAGVTQSPTHLIKTRGQQVTLRCSPISGHKSVSWYQQVLGQGPQFIFQYYEKEERGRGNFPDRFSARQFPNYSSELNVNALLLGDSALYLCASSGIGESNEQFFGPGTRLTVL.

Many counts were recorded for this clonotype. The V call is TRBV6-5, the J call TRBJ2-7; 7 bases are a match to TRBD1. The V gene's germline CDR1 is MNHEY and CDR2 SVGAGI. The CDR3 has 15 amino acids. With 3 bases clipped from V and 4 bases from J, the junction kept 9 bases outside the gene matches. Here the CDR3 reads CASSYVARGIYEQYF. The CDR3 nucleotides read TGTGCCAGCAGTTATGTTGCCAGGGGGATTTACGAGCAGTACTTC.

The genes are TRBV6-2 or TRBV6-3 and TRBJ2-3; 8 nucleotides match TRBD1. The ends lost 5 bases at V and 0 bases at J; junction bases unmatched: 7. Germline lookup yields CDR1 MNHEY and CDR2 SVGEGT. This CDR3 comprises 16 residues. CDR3 in DNA: TGTGCCAGCAGTCCGAGAGGACAGGGAAGCACAGATACGCAGTATTTT. Protein sequence: CASSPRGQGSTDTQYF.

The chain links TRBV20-1 to TRBJ1-4, with TRBD1 as a possible D gene (5 bases). The ends were cut back, 2 bases at V and 7 bases at J, with 14 bases in the middle. CDR3 length: 14 amino acids. Per germline, CDR1 DFQATT and CDR2 SNEGSKA (reference sequence). CDR3 sequence reads: CSARPAGRREKLFF. The CDR3 DNA is TGCAGTGCTAGACCGGCAGGGAGGCGTGAAAAACTGTTTTTT.

The chain uses TRBV28 and TRBJ1-1; D remains unclear. CDR3 length: 13 residues. The ends were cut back, 4 bases at V and 9 bases at J, with 15 bases in the middle. Germline V gives CDR1 MDHEN, CDR2 SYDVKM. The CDR3 loop is CASSSPDRAQAFF. The CDR3 DNA sequence: TGTGCCAGCAGTTCTCCGGACCGGGCCCAAGCTTTCTTT.

This clonotype came up a few times. The chain carries TRBV6-6 and TRBJ2-3; 9 nucleotides line up with TRBD2. CDR1 and CDR2 from the germline V gene are MNHNY and SVGAGI (reference sequence). The CDR3 spans 17 residues. Trimming took 2 bases from V and 2 from J; bases not matched to a gene: 8. The CDR3 sequence is CASSYPRSGGNTDTQYF. For the CDR3, the DNA is TGTGCCAGCAGTTACCCCCGGAGCGGGGGGAACACAGATACGCAGTATTTT.

The J gene is TRBJ1-1, the V gene TRBV7-2; no firm D call. The CDR3 covers 10 residues. Germline V lookup: CDR1 SGHTA, CDR2 FQGNSA. Trimming pared 1 base from V and 12 bases from J, leaving 6 bases between. The CDR3 protein is CASSLGHPFF. Here the CDR3 DNA reads TGTGCCAGCAGCTTAGGTCATCCTTTCTTT. The variable domain in full, with the rest retrieved from reference TRBV7-2 and TRBJ1-1, is GAGVSQSPSNKVTEKGKDVELRCDPISGHTALYWYRQSLGQGLEFLIYFQGNSAPDKSGLPSDRFSAERTGGSVSTLTIQRTQQEDSAVYLCASSLGHPFFGQGTRLTVV.

This clonotype was detected a few times. This chain uses TRBV9 with TRBJ2-2; D is perhaps TRBD1 (5 bases). Germline V gene lookup returns CDR1 SGDLS and CDR2 YYNGEE. V dropped 6 bases and J dropped 2 bases, with 8 bases sitting between them. The CDR3 is 13 amino acids. The CDR3 DNA is TGTGCCAGCACCCAGGGTAACACCGGGGAGCTGTTTTTT. Amino acids: CASTQGNTGELFF. The full variable domain, completed using reference TRBV9 and TRBJ2-2, is DSGVTQTPKHLITATGQRVTLRCSPRSGDLSVYWYQQSLDQGLQFLIQYYNGEERAKGNILERFSAQQFPDLHSELNLSSLELGDSALYFCASTQGNTGELFFGEGSRLTVL.

This clonotype was seen ten or more times. This chain connects TRBV9 to TRBJ2-1; D is perhaps TRBD2 (5 bases). The CDR3 consists of 14 residues. Germline lookup yields CDR1 SGDLS and CDR2 YYNGEE. Trimming cost V 2 bases and J 7 bases, with 13 bases left between them. CDR3 nucleotide sequence: TGTGCCAGCAGCGTTTCTTCCGGGGAGAATGAGCAGTTCTTC. This encodes CASSVSSGENEQFF. Filled out from reference TRBV9 and TRBJ2-1, the complete variable domain reads DSGVTQTPKHLITATGQRVTLRCSPRSGDLSVYWYQQSLDQGLQFLIQYYNGEERAKGNILERFSAQQFPDLHSELNLSSLELGDSALYFCASSVSSGENEQFFGPGTRLTVL.

This clonotype has more than one count but fewer than ten. The chain links TRBV6-5 to TRBJ1-2; the D is unclear. The CDR3 has 16 residues. V was clipped by 0 bases and J by 1 base, with 12 bases between them. Germline CDR1 MNHEY, CDR2 SVGAGI. The CDR3 is CASSYSVWTDNYGYTF. In nucleotides, the CDR3 is TGTGCCAGCAGTTACTCGGTATGGACCGATAACTATGGCTACACCTTC.

This clonotype was seen repeatedly, ten times or more. This rearrangement joins TRBV6-5 to TRBJ1-1; D remains ambiguous. The CDR3 runs to 16 residues. Germline V gene data show CDR1 as MNHEY and CDR2 as SVGAGI. V lost 0 bases to trimming and J lost 1 base, with 12 bases between them. The DNA of the CDR3 is TGTGCCAGCAGTTACTCGGGGAGGGTGTGGAACACTGAAGCTTTCTTT. It specifies CASSYSGRVWNTEAFF.

This clonotype has at least ten counts. The rearrangement joins TRBV7-9 to TRBJ1-1; unclear D gene. Trimming removed 10 bases at V and 0 bases at J, with 9 bases between. The CDR3 has 12 amino acids. Germline CDR1 and CDR2: SEHNR and FQNEAQ (reference sequence). Here the CDR3 reads CATRLMNTEAFF. The CDR3 bases are TGTGCCACCCGGTTGATGAACACTGAAGCTTTCTTT. The variable domain in full, completed from reference TRBV7-9 and TRBJ1-1, reads DTGVSQNPRHKITKRGQNVTFRCDPISEHNRLYWYRQTLGQGPEFLTYFQNEAQLEKSRLLSDRFSAERPKGSFSTLEIQRTEQGDSAMYLCATRLMNTEAFFGQGTRLTVV.

The chain is built from TRBV6-6 and TRBJ2-7; TRBD1 agrees at 7 bases. J gave up 6 bases and V 2 bases, and 7 bases lay outside the gene matches. The germline V gene encodes CDR1 MNHNY and CDR2 SVGAGI (reference sequence). CDR3 size: 14 residues. CDR3 DNA sequence: TGTGCCAGCAGTTACAGCAGGGGGTTACTCGAGCAGTACTTC. It yields the protein CASSYSRGLLEQYF.

This clonotype was found many times. V and J are TRBV29-1 and TRBJ1-2; maybe TRBD1 (5 bases). The CDR3 spans 13 residues. Germline CDR1 is SQVTM and CDR2 is ANQGSEA. Trimming left V 4 bases short and J 10 bases short, with 19 bases between. The CDR3 loop reads CSVAGTEYVDYTF. The CDR3 nucleotides are TGCAGCGTTGCCGGGACGGAGTACGTTGACTACACCTTC.

This clonotype has at least ten counts. The chain uses TRBV5-5 and TRBJ2-6, with D hard to call. This CDR3 is 13 amino acids long. The V end lost 4 bases, the J end lost 4 bases, and 6 bases lay between the germline ends. The germline gives CDR1 SGHKS, CDR2 YYEKEE (reference sequence). The CDR3 sequence: CASSVYGANVLTF. Here the CDR3 DNA reads TGTGCCAGCAGCGTTTACGGGGCCAACGTCCTGACTTTC.

J is TRBJ1-1 and V is TRBV3-1; 12 positions agree with TRBD1. Germline V gene data show CDR1 as LGHDT and CDR2 as YNNKEL (reference sequence). This CDR3 has 17 amino acids. V shed 1 base and J 5 bases; nucleotides not matched to a gene: 8. The chain's CDR3 is CASSQAGQGAWWTEAFF. The DNA of the CDR3 is TGTGCCAGCAGCCAAGCGGGACAGGGGGCGTGGTGGACTGAAGCTTTCTTT. The full variable domain, its missing parts supplied by reference TRBV3-1 and TRBJ1-1, is DTAVSQTPKYLVTQMGNDKSIKCEQNLGHDTMYWYKQDSKKFLKIMFSYNNKELIINETVPNRFSPKSPDKAHLNLHINSLELGDSAVYFCASSQAGQGAWWTEAFFGQGTRLTVV.

In this sample, this clonotype turned up many times. This chain uses TRBV11-2 with TRBJ1-2; 7 nucleotides match TRBD1. V lost 4 bases to trimming and J lost 3 bases; unmatched junction nucleotides: 2. Germline V gene data show CDR1 as SGHAT and CDR2 as FQNNGV. The CDR3 contains 13 residues. This chain's CDR3 is CASSSQGYYGYTF. CDR3 DNA: TGTGCCAGCAGCTCACAGGGGTACTATGGCTACACCTTC.

The CDR3 sequence is CASSGPGQGVYEQYV. The CDR3 nucleotides read TGTGCCAGCAGTGGACCGGGACAGGGGGTTTACGAGCAGTACGTC. The gene calls are TRBV6-2 or TRBV6-3 and TRBJ2-7; 11 bases align to TRBD1. Germline V gene data show CDR1 as MNHEY and CDR2 as SVGEGT. CDR3 size: 15 residues. V lost 5 bases, J lost 4 bases, and 7 bases stayed unmatched.

A few counts support this clonotype. The genes are TRBV6-5 and TRBJ2-5, with D perhaps matching TRBD1 (5 bases). The CDR3 spans 17 residues. Germline CDR1 MNHEY, CDR2 SVGAGI. The V gene lost 1 base and the J gene lost 6 bases, with 21 bases spanning the gap. CDR3 loop: CASSYLAGSWGGKTQYF. CDR3 DNA sequence: TGTGCCAGCAGTTACTTGGCAGGTTCGTGGGGCGGAAAGACCCAGTACTTC.

This clonotype has just a few counts. The DNA for the CDR3 is TGCGCCAGCAGCTTGAGAGCAGGGGAGTCCTACGAGCAGTACGTC. It yields the protein CASSLRAGESYEQYV. J is TRBJ2-7 and V is TRBV5-1; perhaps TRBD1 as D (6 bases). Germline V gene lookup returns CDR1 SGHRS and CDR2 YFSETQ. The V end was cut by 1 base, the J end by 1 base, with 12 bases between. The CDR3 consists of 15 residues.

At least ten counts were recorded for this clonotype. The genes are TRBV9 and TRBJ2-1; 8 bases line up with TRBD2. CDR1 SGDLS and CDR2 YYNGEE come from the germline V gene. V lost 1 base and J lost 7; bases outside the gene matches: 10. The CDR3 is 16 amino acids. The CDR3 reads CASSVSFGGGQNEQFF. The CDR3 nucleotides are TGTGCCAGCAGCGTATCTTTCGGCGGGGGGCAGAATGAGCAGTTCTTC.

This clonotype was seen a handful of times. The chain recombines TRBV7-6 with TRBJ1-1; possibly TRBD1 for D (5 bases). There are 13 residues in the CDR3. Germline V CDR1 and CDR2: SGHVS, FNYEAQ. V dropped 4 bases and J dropped 8 bases, with 14 bases sitting between them. The CDR3 reads CASSSGPGGEAFF. The CDR3, as DNA: TGTGCCAGCAGCTCGGGGCCCGGCGGGGAAGCTTTCTTT.

This sequence joins TRBV29-1 and TRBJ1-3; D may be TRBD1 (5 bases). The length of the CDR3 is 12 residues. V dropped 4 bases and J dropped 6 bases, with 10 bases sitting between them. The V gene's germline CDR1 is SQVTM and CDR2 ANQGSEA. Here the CDR3 DNA reads TGCAGCGTTGGCGGGGGACCAAACACCATATATTTT. Translating gives CSVGGGPNTIYF.

The V gene is TRBV10-3, the J gene TRBJ2-2; 9 nucleotides line up with TRBD1. The CDR3 covers 15 residues. Germline V gene sequence: CDR1 ENHRY, CDR2 SYGVKD. V lost 7 bases and J lost 6; bases outside the gene matches: 9. The CDR3 nucleotides read TGTGCCATCAAGTTTGGACAGGGGCCTTCCGGGGAGCTGTTTTTT. Translated, it gives CAIKFGQGPSGELFF.

This chain joins TRBV6-5 and TRBJ1-6; D gene uncertain. This CDR3 is built from 16 residues. Trimming took 7 bases from V and 5 from J, leaving 18 bases between them. The germline gives CDR1 MNHEY, CDR2 SVGAGI. The CDR3 DNA reads as TGTGCCAGCAAAGATACTCCGACGAGAGATAATTCACCCCTCCACTTT. This codes for CASKDTPTRDNSPLHF.

This clonotype was observed a handful of times. The chain recombines TRBV20-1 with TRBJ1-2; TRBD1 is a possible D gene (5 bases). Germline V gene lookup returns CDR1 DFQATT and CDR2 SNEGSKA (reference sequence). This CDR3 has 13 amino acids. V lost 0 bases and J 4 bases, leaving 9 bases between the germline ends. As DNA, the CDR3 is TGCAGTGCTAGAGAGGGGCGGGTCTATGGCTACACCTTC. It encodes CSAREGRVYGYTF.

In its sample, this clonotype was seen a few times. J is TRBJ1-3 and V is TRBV12-3 or TRBV12-4, with D tentatively TRBD1 (5 bases). V was trimmed by 3 bases and J by 0 bases, leaving 24 bases between them. The CDR3 extends over 20 amino acids. The CDR3 region is CASSFFPGFLGVNSGNTIYF. The CDR3 region has the DNA TGTGCCAGCAGTTTTTTCCCCGGGTTCCTGGGGGTCAACTCTGGAAACACCATATATTTT.